A selection of T cell receptor beta chains follows, all from one sample in a study of blood T cell repertoires in COVID-19. This table comes from immunoSEQ multiplex PCR, and its TCRdb copy is limited to in-frame clones, with some not included. The sample records under 300,000 clones, more than 85% being singletons. The sequenced sample consisted of peripheral blood. The receptors derive from a man younger than 35 with active or convalescent COVID-19. CDR3s include the opening cysteine and the closing phenylalanine or tryptophan. The order of the fields is CDR3 DNA, CDR3 protein, clone size, J gene, D gene, V gene. D genes are given only for firm matches. Some rows mark clone size as missing; the rest say once, few, many or name a class of expanded clone.

TGTGCCAGCAGTATGACTAGCGGGGGGGCAGATACGCAGTATTTT | CASSMTSGGADTQYF | few | TRBJ2-3 | TRBD2 | TRBV6-5
TGTGCCAGCAGCCAAGATCCGTCGACTACCCGGACCGGGTACAATGAGCAGTTCTTC | CASSQDPSTTRTGYNEQFF | . | TRBJ2-1 | . | TRBV14
TGTGCCACCAGTGATTCCTGGCAGGGTGATGGCTACACCTTC | CATSDSWQGDGYTF | . | TRBJ1-2 | . | TRBV24-1
TGTGCCAGCAGCTTACGTGGGAGCTCCTACAATGAGCAGTTCTTC | CASSLRGSSYNEQFF | . | TRBJ2-1 | . | TRBV7-9
TGTGCCAGCAGCTCGACCGAGACAGGGCCCTCTCTTCAGTACTTC | CASSSTETGPSLQYF | once | TRBJ2-4 | TRBD1 | TRBV7-9
TGTGCCAGCAGTTTAGCAGGGGGTGAACAGCCCCAGCATTTT | CASSLAGGEQPQHF | . | TRBJ1-5 | TRBD1 | TRBV28
TGTGCCCTAGGGGGGGCTGTACTCAATGAGCAGTTCTTC | CALGGAVLNEQFF | . | TRBJ2-1 | . | TRBV30
TGTGCCAGCAGCTTACAGATTTCTGGAAACACCATATATTTT | CASSLQISGNTIYF | . | TRBJ1-3 | . | TRBV13
TGCGCCAGCAGCTCAGGGGCAGGGGATACGCAGTATTTT | CASSSGAGDTQYF | . | TRBJ2-3 | . | TRBV5-1
TGTGCCAGCAGCCAAGATCTCGGCGGGGGGAGGCAGTTCTTC | CASSQDLGGGRQFF | . | TRBJ2-1 | TRBD2 | TRBV3-1/TRBV3-2
TGTGCCTGGAGGGTCACAGGAAGTTCCTATGGCTACACCTTC | CAWRVTGSSYGYTF | . | TRBJ1-2 | . | TRBV30
TGCGCCAGCAGCTTCGGGGACAGCATGGCTCAGCCCCAGCATTTT | CASSFGDSMAQPQHF | . | TRBJ1-5 | TRBD1 | TRBV5-1
TGTGCCAGCAGCTTAGACCTCCTAGGGGGGAGGGCCTATGGCTACACCTTC | CASSLDLLGGRAYGYTF | . | TRBJ1-2 | . | TRBV7-2
TGTGCCAGCAGTTTTAAAACCGGGACAGGGGGCCTTTTGCACCCTTACTTGAGCTATGGCTACACCTTC | CASSFKTGTGGLLHPYLSYGYTF | . | TRBJ1-2 | TRBD1 | TRBV27
TGTGCCAGCACGGACAGGGTCACAGATACGCAGTATTTT | CASTDRVTDTQYF | . | TRBJ2-3 | TRBD1 | TRBV11-3
TGTGCCAGCAGCGCGGACAGGGGAGGCTCCTACGAGCAGTACTTC | CASSADRGGSYEQYF | . | TRBJ2-7 | TRBD1 | TRBV9
TGTGCCTGGAGTGAGGGACTAGCGGGGTCTGCGGCGCAGTATTTT | CAWSEGLAGSAAQYF | . | TRBJ2-3 | TRBD2 | TRBV30
TGTGCCAGCAGTGAGGTAGCAGTCACAGATACGCAGTATTTT | CASSEVAVTDTQYF | . | TRBJ2-3 | . | TRBV2
TGTGCCACCAGTGATACCCCAGGGGCGATAGGACTAGCGGGAGATGTGTATACGCAGTATTTT | CATSDTPGAIGLAGDVYTQYF | . | TRBJ2-3 | TRBD2 | TRBV24-1
TGCGCCAGCAGCCTAGGTGGGGGGTTGTCGGGGACTAATGAAAAACTGTTTTTT | CASSLGGGLSGTNEKLFF | few | TRBJ1-4 | . | TRBV4-3
TGCGCCAGCAGCCCCACAGGGCTCAATGCTTCACCCCTCCACTTT | CASSPTGLNASPLHF | . | TRBJ1-6 | . | TRBV5-1
TGTGCCAGCAGCGTAGGTGGCTGGAACACTGAAGCTTTCTTT | CASSVGGWNTEAFF | . | TRBJ1-1 | . | TRBV9
TGTGCCAGCAGCCCGCGGACAGGTCTGGAGGAGCAGTACTTC | CASSPRTGLEEQYF | . | TRBJ2-7 | TRBD1 | TRBV7-6
TGTGCCAGCAGCTTAGCGGGCATTGAAGCTTTCTTT | CASSLAGIEAFF | . | TRBJ1-1 | . | TRBV7-9
TGTGCCAGCAATAGACTAGCGGCCCGCACAGATACGCAGTATTTT | CASNRLAARTDTQYF | . | TRBJ2-3 | TRBD2 | TRBV2
TGTGCCAGCAGTATCTTAGCCGGGACGGGACTCCTGAGGACTTCCTACGAGCAGTACTTC | CASSILAGTGLLRTSYEQYF | . | TRBJ2-7 | . | TRBV27
TGCGCCAGCAGCGTCGCCGACAGAAACACTGAAGCTTTCTTT | CASSVADRNTEAFF | . | TRBJ1-1 | . | TRBV5-1
TGTGCCAGCAGCTTCCCGGGGAACTATGGCTACACCTTC | CASSFPGNYGYTF | . | TRBJ1-2 | . | TRBV7-2
TGTGCCAGCAGCCAAGATCAGGGTCGCGGGAGGACAGATACGCAGTATTTT | CASSQDQGRGRTDTQYF | . | TRBJ2-3 | TRBD2 | TRBV3-1/TRBV3-2
TGCGCCAGCAGTTTGACAGTGGCGAACACCGGGGAGCTGTTTTTT | CASSLTVANTGELFF | . | TRBJ2-2 | . | TRBV5-1
TGCGCCAGCAGCTTGGCCACGGGACAGGGCCTGGATACGCAGTATTTT | CASSLATGQGLDTQYF | . | TRBJ2-3 | TRBD1 | TRBV5-1
TGCGCCAGCAGCTTCCAGGACAATTTTGGCTACACCTTC | CASSFQDNFGYTF | . | TRBJ1-2 | . | TRBV5-1
TGTGCCAGCAGCCCGCCCCTAGCGGGGCAAGAGACCCAGTACTTC | CASSPPLAGQETQYF | . | TRBJ2-5 | TRBD2 | TRBV7-9
TGTGCCAGCAGGGGGACTAGCGGGAGGTCCAATGAGCAGTTCTTC | CASRGTSGRSNEQFF | . | TRBJ2-1 | TRBD2 | TRBV7-2
TGTGCCAGCAGCCTGGCTCGGACTAGCGGGATGGGGGGTACGCAGTATTTT | CASSLARTSGMGGTQYF | . | TRBJ2-3 | TRBD2 | TRBV11-2
TGTGCCAGTAGTATTACAGGGTTGGGCAATGAGCAGTTCTTC | CASSITGLGNEQFF | . | TRBJ2-1 | . | TRBV19
TGTGCCAGCAATCCAGCGGGGGCTGGAAACACCATATATTTT | CASNPAGAGNTIYF | . | TRBJ1-3 | . | TRBV9
TGTGCCAGCAGCTTGGCGGGAGGAACAAGCTCCTACGAGCAGTACTTC | CASSLAGGTSSYEQYF | . | TRBJ2-7 | TRBD2 | TRBV5-6
TGTGCCACCAGTGATTACAGGAGTACGCAGTATTTT | CATSDYRSTQYF | . | TRBJ2-3 | . | TRBV24-1
TGTGCCAGCAGTGAAGCACAGGGTGGGGCCAACGTCCTGACTTTC | CASSEAQGGANVLTF | many | TRBJ2-6 | . | TRBV6-1
TGTGCCACCAGTGATTGGTCCGGGGAAGAGACCCAGTACTTC | CATSDWSGEETQYF | . | TRBJ2-5 | . | TRBV24-1
TGTGCCTGGAGCACAGGGACTACCAACAATGAGCAGTTCTTC | CAWSTGTTNNEQFF | few | TRBJ2-1 | . | TRBV30
TGTGCCAGCAGCTTATTTGCGGACAGGGGGCCGGGGGCCAACTATGGCTACACCTTC | CASSLFADRGPGANYGYTF | . | TRBJ1-2 | TRBD1 | TRBV7-3
TGCGCCAGCAGCTTGGGACTAGCGCCATCGCAAGAGACCCAGTACTTC | CASSLGLAPSQETQYF | . | TRBJ2-5 | TRBD2 | TRBV5-1
TGTGCCAGCAGCTTAGCGCGGGTGGCGAACTATGGCTACACCTTC | CASSLARVANYGYTF | . | TRBJ1-2 | . | TRBV7-2
TGCGCCAGCAGCTTGGAGAGGGGGACTGAAGCTTTCTTT | CASSLERGTEAFF | . | TRBJ1-1 | . | TRBV5-1
TGCGCCAGCTCCCCCGTCTGGGACAGGGGGAACGAGCAGTACTTC | CASSPVWDRGNEQYF | once | TRBJ2-7 | TRBD1 | TRBV5-1
TGTGCCAGCTCACCGAGTGCAACTAATGAAAAACTGTTTTTT | CASSPSATNEKLFF | . | TRBJ1-4 | . | TRBV18
TGTGCCAGCAGCGTTGGGACTAGCGGGAGTTACGAGCAGTACTTC | CASSVGTSGSYEQYF | . | TRBJ2-7 | TRBD2 | TRBV9
TGTGCCAGCAGCTCGGGGGCCGGGGAGCTGTTTTTT | CASSSGAGELFF | . | TRBJ2-2 | . | TRBV7-3
TGTGCCAGCAGTGAAAGGGAGGAAATTAGCAATCAGCCCCAGCATTTT | CASSEREEISNQPQHF | . | TRBJ1-5 | . | TRBV2